Each of the 10 T cell receptor beta chains below was sequenced from the same sample in a study of cytomegalovirus exposure and HLA in healthy donors. PCR primers comprised 60 Vbeta and 13 Jbeta primers. The assay was immunoSEQ multiplex PCR, and TCRdb's table has in-frame clones only and misses some. Of about 81,000 clones listed, around 80% are singletons. Sequencing used PBMCs. These receptors were taken from a man aged 45-65 years in good health and CMV-seropositive.

This clone appeared a single time. The rearrangement joins TRBV19 to TRBJ2-2, with D possibly TRBD1 on 5 matching bases. The V end lost 5 bases, the J end lost 5 bases, and 15 bases lay between the germline ends. The V gene's germline CDR1 is LNHDA and CDR2 SQIVND (reference sequence). The CDR3 is 15 amino acids. This chain's CDR3 is CASSLGPVGTGELFF. In DNA, the CDR3 is TGTGCCAGTAGTTTGGGGCCGGTGGGAACCGGGGAGCTGTTTTTT. The full variable domain, in which reference TRBV19 and TRBJ2-2 provide the parts outside the CDR3, is DGGITQSPKYLFRKEGQNVTLSCEQNLNHDAMYWYRQDPGQGLRLIYYSQIVNDFQKGDIAEGYSVSREKKESFPLTVTSAQKNPTAFYLCASSLGPVGTGELFFGEGSRLTVL.

This chain connects TRBV7-2 to TRBJ1-1, with 9 bases aligning to TRBD1. The trim removed 3 bases at V and 5 bases at J, leaving 4 bases unmatched. The germline gives CDR1 SGHTA, CDR2 FQGNSA. CDR3 length: 14 amino acids. The chain's CDR3 is CASSFTGGNTEAFF. CDR3 in DNA: TGTGCCAGCAGCTTTACAGGGGGCAATACTGAAGCTTTCTTT. The variable domain in full, with the rest retrieved from reference TRBV7-2 and TRBJ1-1, is GAGVSQSPSNKVTEKGKDVELRCDPISGHTALYWYRQSLGQGLEFLIYFQGNSAPDKSGLPSDRFSAERTGGSVSTLTIQRTQQEDSAVYLCASSFTGGNTEAFFGQGTRLTVV.

The V call is TRBV5-1, the J call TRBJ2-7, with TRBD2 as a possible D gene (6 bases). The V end was cut by 0 bases, the J end by 3 bases, with 13 bases between. Germline V gives CDR1 SGHRS, CDR2 YFSETQ. This CDR3 contains 15 residues. The CDR3 sequence is CASSLGRELGYEQYF. The CDR3 DNA reads as TGCGCCAGCAGCTTGGGGCGGGAACTAGGCTACGAGCAGTACTTC.

The rearrangement links TRBV15 to TRBJ2-4, with D perhaps matching TRBD2 (5 bases). The CDR3 consists of 13 residues. Trimming pared 1 base from V and 6 bases from J, leaving 7 bases between. Looked up from germline, CDR1 is LNHNV and CDR2 is YYDKDF (reference sequence). The CDR3 spells CATSRASLNIQYF. CDR3 DNA: TGTGCCACCAGCAGAGCTAGCCTAAACATTCAGTACTTC. The full variable domain, its missing parts supplied by reference TRBV15 and TRBJ2-4, is DAMVIQNPRYQVTQFGKPVTLSCSQTLNHNVMYWYQQKSSQAPKLLFHYYDKDFNNEADTPDNFQSRRPNTSFCFLDIRSPGLGDTAMYLCATSRASLNIQYFGAGTRLSVL.

The chain employs TRBV30 and TRBJ1-1; D is unclear. CDR1 and CDR2 from the germline V gene are GTSNPN and SVGIG (reference sequence). The CDR3 sequence is 13 residues long. The CDR3 sequence: CGQRVAMNTEAFF. The CDR3 DNA is TGTGGCCAACGGGTAGCAATGAACACTGAAGCTTTCTTT.

This clone was counted a few times. The chain links TRBV11-2 to TRBJ1-1, with a weak D call TRBD1 (5 bases). The CDR3 has 11 amino acids. Germline V CDR1 and CDR2: SGHAT, FQNNGV. Trimming took 7 bases from V and 6 from J, leaving 9 bases between them. DNA for the CDR3: TGTGCCAGCACTGTAGGGGCTGAAGCTTTCTTT. Residues: CASTVGAEAFF.

The chain couples TRBV4-1 to TRBJ2-7; D uncertain. The CDR3 totals 14 residues. The V end lost 1 base, the J end lost 3 bases, and 10 bases lay between the germline ends. Germline CDR1 MGHRA, CDR2 YSYEKL. The CDR3 nucleotides are TGCGCCAGCAGCCAAGCAGGCCCCCTCTACGAGCAGTACTTC. Its protein is CASSQAGPLYEQYF.

V gene TRBV5-1 combines with J gene TRBJ2-1; 7 bases line up with TRBD2. The J segment lost 5 bases and the V segment lost 4 bases, leaving 12 bases of the junction unmatched. The CDR3 consists of 16 residues. Germline V gene lookup returns CDR1 SGHRS and CDR2 YFSETQ. The CDR3 reads CASSPGGASGNNEQFF. CDR3 coding DNA: TGCGCCAGCAGCCCGGGTGGGGCTAGCGGCAACAATGAGCAGTTCTTC.

The rearrangement uses TRBV15 and TRBJ2-1; 11 nucleotides match TRBD2. The CDR3 totals 19 residues. Germline V gives CDR1 LNHNV, CDR2 YYDKDF (reference sequence). V trimming: 1 base; J trimming: 0 bases; junction bases outside the gene matches: 8. This chain's CDR3 is CATSRAPGTSGSSYNEQFF. The DNA of the CDR3 is TGTGCCACCAGCAGAGCACCCGGGACTAGCGGAAGCTCCTACAATGAGCAGTTCTTC.

This chain uses TRBV2 with TRBJ2-7; the match to TRBD2 covers 7 bases. The CDR3 length is 13 residues. V trimming: 6 bases; J trimming: 4 bases; junction bases outside the gene matches: 6. Germline CDR1 SNHLY, CDR2 FYNNEI. The CDR3 DNA follows: TGTGCCAGCAGCGACGGGAGGTCTTACGAGCAGTACTTC. It specifies CASSDGRSYEQYF.